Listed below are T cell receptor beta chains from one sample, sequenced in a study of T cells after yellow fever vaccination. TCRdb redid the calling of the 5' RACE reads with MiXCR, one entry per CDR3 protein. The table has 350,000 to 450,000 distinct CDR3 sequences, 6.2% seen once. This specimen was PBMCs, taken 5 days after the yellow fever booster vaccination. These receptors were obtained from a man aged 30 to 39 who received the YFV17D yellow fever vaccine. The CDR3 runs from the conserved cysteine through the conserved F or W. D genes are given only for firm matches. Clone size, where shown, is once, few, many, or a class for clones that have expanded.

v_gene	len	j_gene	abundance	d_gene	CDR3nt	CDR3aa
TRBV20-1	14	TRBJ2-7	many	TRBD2	TGCAGTGCTGTCTGGCTAGCGGGAGAACACGAGCAGTACTTC	CSAVWLAGEHEQYF
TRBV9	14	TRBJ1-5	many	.	TGTGCCAGCAGCGCGGGGGTTAGCAATCAGCCCCAGCATTTT	CASSAGVSNQPQHF
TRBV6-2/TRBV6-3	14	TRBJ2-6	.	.	TGTGCCAGCAGTAAAGACTCTGGGGCCAACGTCCTGACTTTC	CASSKDSGANVLTF
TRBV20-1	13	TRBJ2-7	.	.	TGCAGTGCCGAAACGGCTGGCTACGGCAAGCAGTACTTC	CSAETAGYGKQYF
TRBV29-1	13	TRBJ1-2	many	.	TGCAGCGTTGAACCGCCGGGGGCCTATGGCTACACCTTC	CSVEPPGAYGYTF
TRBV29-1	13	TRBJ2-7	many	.	TGCAGCGTCCGTGGTTATAGCCTGGACGAGCAGTACTTC	CSVRGYSLDEQYF
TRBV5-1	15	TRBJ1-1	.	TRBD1	TGCGCCAGCAGCCGTGAAGAGACAGGGGGCACTGAAGCTTTCTTT	CASSREETGGTEAFF
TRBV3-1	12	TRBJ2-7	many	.	TGTGCCAGCAGCCCTAACCGATACGAGCAGTACTTC	CASSPNRYEQYF
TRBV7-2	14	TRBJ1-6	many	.	TGTGCCAGCAGCTTAGCGCAGGAAAATTCACCCCTCCACTTT	CASSLAQENSPLHF
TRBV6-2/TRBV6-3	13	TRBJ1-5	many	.	TGTGCCAGCAGTTACCTCGACGGTCAGCCCCAGCATTTT	CASSYLDGQPQHF
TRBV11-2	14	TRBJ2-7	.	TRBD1	TGTGCCAGCAGCTTGTACAGGGGGACCTACGAGCAGTACTTC	CASSLYRGTYEQYF
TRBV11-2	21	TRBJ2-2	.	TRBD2	TGTGCCAGCAGCCCCTTAACCCCGGGACTAGCGGGAGGGTACGGCACCGGGGAGCTGTTTTTT	CASSPLTPGLAGGYGTGELFF
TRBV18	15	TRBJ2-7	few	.	TGTGCCAGCTCGCCAGGGGACACACACTCCTACGAGCAGTACTTC	CASSPGDTHSYEQYF
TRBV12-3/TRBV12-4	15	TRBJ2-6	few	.	TGTGCCAGCAGTTTAACTTTCTCTGGGGCCAACGTCCTGACTTTC	CASSLTFSGANVLTF
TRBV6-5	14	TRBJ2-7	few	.	TGTGCCAGCAGCTTGCTCCGGGGCCCCTACGAGCAGTACTTC	CASSLLRGPYEQYF
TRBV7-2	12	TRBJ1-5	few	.	TGTGCCACCGGGTTCAGCAATCAGCCCCAGCATTTT	CATGFSNQPQHF
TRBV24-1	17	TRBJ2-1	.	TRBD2	TGTGCCACCAGTGATTCAATAGCGGGAAATCTGGCCAATGAGCAGTTCTTC	CATSDSIAGNLANEQFF
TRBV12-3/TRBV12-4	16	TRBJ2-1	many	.	TGTGCCAGCAGTTCCCCCAGGGATGGTATGGTCAATGAGCAGTTCTTC	CASSSPRDGMVNEQFF
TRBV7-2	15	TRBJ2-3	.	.	TGTGCCAGCAGCTTAGGTGGCGGCTACACAGATACGCAGTATTTT	CASSLGGGYTDTQYF
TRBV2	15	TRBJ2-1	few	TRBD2	TGTGCCAGCAGTGAAGTGGCGGGAGGAGTCAATGAGCAGTTCTTC	CASSEVAGGVNEQFF
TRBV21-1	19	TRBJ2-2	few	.	TGTGCCAGCAGCAAACGTGAGTTAGGAATGGGATCGAACACCGGGGAGCTGTTTTTT	CASSKRELGMGSNTGELFF
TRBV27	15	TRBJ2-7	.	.	TGTGCCAGCAGTTTAGTGGGGCTTAGCTCCTACGAGCAGTACTTC	CASSLVGLSSYEQYF